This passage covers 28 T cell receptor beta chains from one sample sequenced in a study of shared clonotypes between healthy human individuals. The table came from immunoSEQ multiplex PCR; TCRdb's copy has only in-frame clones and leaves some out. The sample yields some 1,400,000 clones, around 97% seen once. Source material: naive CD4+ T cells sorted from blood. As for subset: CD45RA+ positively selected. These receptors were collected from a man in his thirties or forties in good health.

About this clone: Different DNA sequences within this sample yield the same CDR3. Here the CDR3 reads CASSIPGGETQYF. As DNA, the CDR3 is TGTGCCAGTAGTATACCCGGCGGAGAGACCCAGTACTTC. The rearrangement links TRBV19 to TRBJ2-5; no definite D call. Germline values: CDR1 LNHDA, CDR2 SQIVND (reference sequence). The CDR3 totals 13 residues. V lost 2 bases to trimming and J lost 4 bases, with 8 bases between them. The full variable domain, completed using reference TRBV19 and TRBJ2-5, is DGGITQSPKYLFRKEGQNVTLSCEQNLNHDAMYWYRQDPGQGLRLIYYSQIVNDFQKGDIAEGYSVSREKKESFPLTVTSAQKNPTAFYLCASSIPGGETQYFGPGTRLLVL.

CDR3 protein: CASRGVVAKNIQYF. In DNA form, the CDR3 reads TGTGCCAGCCGAGGGGTCGTAGCCAAAAACATTCAGTACTTC. The V call is TRBV2, the J call TRBJ2-4; perhaps D is TRBD1 or TRBD2 (5 bases each). The germline V gene has CDR1 SNHLY and CDR2 FYNNEI. The CDR3 loop spans 14 amino acids. V lost 8 bases and J 0 bases, leaving 11 bases between the germline ends.

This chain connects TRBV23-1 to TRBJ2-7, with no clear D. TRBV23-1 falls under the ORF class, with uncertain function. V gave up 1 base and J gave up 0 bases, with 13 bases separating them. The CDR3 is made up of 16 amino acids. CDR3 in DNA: TGCGCCAGCAGTCAATACAGTGATCCAAGCTCCTACGAGCAGTACTTC. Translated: CASSQYSDPSSYEQYF.

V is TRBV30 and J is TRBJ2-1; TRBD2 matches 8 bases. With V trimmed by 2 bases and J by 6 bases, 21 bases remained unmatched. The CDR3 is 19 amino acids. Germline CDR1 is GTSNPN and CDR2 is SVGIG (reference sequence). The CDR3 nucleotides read TGTGCCTGGAGTAGAGGTAGCGGGACGACTGGCTTGAGTGGCAATGAGCAGTTCTTC. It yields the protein CAWSRGSGTTGLSGNEQFF.

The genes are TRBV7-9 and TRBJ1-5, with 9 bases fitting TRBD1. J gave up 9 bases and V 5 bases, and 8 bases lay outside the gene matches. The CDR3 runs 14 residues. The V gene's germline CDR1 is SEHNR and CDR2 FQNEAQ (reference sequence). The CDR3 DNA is TGTGCCAGCAGCCCGGATGAGACAGGGGGGCCCCAGCATTTT. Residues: CASSPDETGGPQHF.

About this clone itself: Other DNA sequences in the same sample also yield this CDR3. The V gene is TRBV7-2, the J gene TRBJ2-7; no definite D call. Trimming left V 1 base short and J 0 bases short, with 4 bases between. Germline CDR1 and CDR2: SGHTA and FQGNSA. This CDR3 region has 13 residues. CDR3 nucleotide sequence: TGTGCCAGCAGCTTAGACAGCTCCTACGAGCAGTACTTC. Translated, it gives CASSLDSSYEQYF.

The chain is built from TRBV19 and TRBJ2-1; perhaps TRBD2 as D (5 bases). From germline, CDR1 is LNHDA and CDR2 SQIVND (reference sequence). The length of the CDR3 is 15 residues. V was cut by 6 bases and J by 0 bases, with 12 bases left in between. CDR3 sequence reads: CASSLSGSSYNEQFF. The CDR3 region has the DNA TGTGCCAGTAGCCTCTCTGGGAGCTCCTACAATGAGCAGTTCTTC. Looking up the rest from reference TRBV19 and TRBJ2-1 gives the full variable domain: DGGITQSPKYLFRKEGQNVTLSCEQNLNHDAMYWYRQDPGQGLRLIYYSQIVNDFQKGDIAEGYSVSREKKESFPLTVTSAQKNPTAFYLCASSLSGSSYNEQFFGPGTRLTVL.

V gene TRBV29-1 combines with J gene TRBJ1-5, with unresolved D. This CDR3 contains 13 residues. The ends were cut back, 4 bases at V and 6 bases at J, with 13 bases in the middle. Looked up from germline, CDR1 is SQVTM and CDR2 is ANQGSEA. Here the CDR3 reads CSVAQARGQPQHF. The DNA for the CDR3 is TGCAGCGTTGCTCAGGCTAGAGGTCAGCCCCAGCATTTT. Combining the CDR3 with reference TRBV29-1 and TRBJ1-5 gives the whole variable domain SAVISQKPSRDICQRGTSLTIQCQVDSQVTMMFWYRQQPGQSLTLIATANQGSEATYESGFVIDKFPISRPNLTFSTLTVSNMSPEDSSIYLCSVAQARGQPQHFGDGTRLSIL.

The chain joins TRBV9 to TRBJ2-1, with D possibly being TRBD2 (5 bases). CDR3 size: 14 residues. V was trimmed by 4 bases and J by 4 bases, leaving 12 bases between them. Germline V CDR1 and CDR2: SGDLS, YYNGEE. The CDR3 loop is CASSIRDTYNEQFF. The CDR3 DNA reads TGTGCCAGCAGCATCCGGGATACATACAATGAGCAGTTCTTC.

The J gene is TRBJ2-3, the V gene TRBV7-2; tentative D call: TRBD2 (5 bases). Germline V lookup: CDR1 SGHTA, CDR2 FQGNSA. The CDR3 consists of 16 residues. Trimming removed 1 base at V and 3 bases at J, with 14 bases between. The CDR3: CASSLGSSRLTDTQYF. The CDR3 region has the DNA TGTGCCAGCAGCTTAGGTTCTAGCAGGTTGACAGATACGCAGTATTTT.

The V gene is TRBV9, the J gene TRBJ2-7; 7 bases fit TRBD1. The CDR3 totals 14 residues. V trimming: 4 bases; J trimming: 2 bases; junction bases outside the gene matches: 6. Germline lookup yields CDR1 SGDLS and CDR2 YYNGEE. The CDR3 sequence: CASSTRDSTYEQYF. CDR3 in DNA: TGTGCCAGCAGCACAAGGGACAGTACCTACGAGCAGTACTTC.

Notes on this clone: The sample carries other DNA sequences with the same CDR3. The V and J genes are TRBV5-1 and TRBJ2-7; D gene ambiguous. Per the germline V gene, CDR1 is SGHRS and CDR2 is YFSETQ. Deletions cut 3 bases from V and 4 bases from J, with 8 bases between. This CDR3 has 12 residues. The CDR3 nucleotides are TGCGCCAGCAGCTCGTCGTTGTACGAGCAGTACTTC. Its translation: CASSSSLYEQYF.

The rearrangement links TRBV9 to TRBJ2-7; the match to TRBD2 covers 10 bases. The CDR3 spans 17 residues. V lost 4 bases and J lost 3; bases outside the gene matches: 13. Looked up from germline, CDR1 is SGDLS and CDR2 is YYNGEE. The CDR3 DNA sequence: TGTGCCAGCAGCCCTTCTAGCGGGAGAGAGGCACTCTACGAGCAGTACTTC. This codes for CASSPSSGREALYEQYF.

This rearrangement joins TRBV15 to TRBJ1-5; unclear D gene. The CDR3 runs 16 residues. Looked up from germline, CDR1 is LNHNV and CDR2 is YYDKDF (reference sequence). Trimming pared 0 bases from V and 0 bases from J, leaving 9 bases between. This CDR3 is CATSRDSGISNQPQHF. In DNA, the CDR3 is TGTGCCACCAGCAGAGATTCCGGAATTAGCAATCAGCCCCAGCATTTT.

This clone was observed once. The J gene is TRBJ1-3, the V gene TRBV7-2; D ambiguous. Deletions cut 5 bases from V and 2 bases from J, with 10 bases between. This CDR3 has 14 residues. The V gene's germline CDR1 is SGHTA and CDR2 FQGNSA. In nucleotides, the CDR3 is TGTGCCAGCAGCCCCCAGCGGGCTGGAAACACCATATATTTT. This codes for CASSPQRAGNTIYF. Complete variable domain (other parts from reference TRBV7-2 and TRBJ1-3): GAGVSQSPSNKVTEKGKDVELRCDPISGHTALYWYRQSLGQGLEFLIYFQGNSAPDKSGLPSDRFSAERTGGSVSTLTIQRTQQEDSAVYLCASSPQRAGNTIYFGEGSWLTVV.

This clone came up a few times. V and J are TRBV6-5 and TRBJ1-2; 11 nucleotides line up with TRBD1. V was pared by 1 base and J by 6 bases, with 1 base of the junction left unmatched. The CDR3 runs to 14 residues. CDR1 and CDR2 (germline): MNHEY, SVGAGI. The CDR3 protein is CASSYLDRGHGYTF. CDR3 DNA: TGTGCCAGCAGTTACTTGGACAGGGGGCATGGCTACACCTTC.

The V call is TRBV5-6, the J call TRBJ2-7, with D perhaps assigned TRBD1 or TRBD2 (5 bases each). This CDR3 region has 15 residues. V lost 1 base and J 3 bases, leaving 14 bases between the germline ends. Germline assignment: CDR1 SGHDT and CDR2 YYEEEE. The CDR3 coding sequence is TGTGCCAGCAGCTTGTTTATCGCAGGGAGCTACGAGCAGTACTTC. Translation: CASSLFIAGSYEQYF.

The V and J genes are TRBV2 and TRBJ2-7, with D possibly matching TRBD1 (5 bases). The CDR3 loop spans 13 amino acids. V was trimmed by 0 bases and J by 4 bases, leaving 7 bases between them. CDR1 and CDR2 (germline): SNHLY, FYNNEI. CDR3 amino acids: CASSEARAYEQYF. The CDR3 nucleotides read TGTGCCAGCAGTGAAGCCAGGGCGTACGAGCAGTACTTC.

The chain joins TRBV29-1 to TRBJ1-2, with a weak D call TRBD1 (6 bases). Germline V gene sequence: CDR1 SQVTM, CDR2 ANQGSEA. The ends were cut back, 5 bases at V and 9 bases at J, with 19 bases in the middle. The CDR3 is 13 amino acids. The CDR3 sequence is CSVSTGLTMRYTF. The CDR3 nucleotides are TGCAGCGTTTCAACAGGGCTAACTATGCGCTACACCTTC.

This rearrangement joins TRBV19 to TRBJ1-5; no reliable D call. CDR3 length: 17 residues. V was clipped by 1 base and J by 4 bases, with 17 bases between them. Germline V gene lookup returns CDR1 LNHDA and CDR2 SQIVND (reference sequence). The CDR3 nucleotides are TGTGCCAGTAGTATAGTGGAGGGCCTTTACGGGAATCAGCCCCAGCATTTT. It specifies CASSIVEGLYGNQPQHF.

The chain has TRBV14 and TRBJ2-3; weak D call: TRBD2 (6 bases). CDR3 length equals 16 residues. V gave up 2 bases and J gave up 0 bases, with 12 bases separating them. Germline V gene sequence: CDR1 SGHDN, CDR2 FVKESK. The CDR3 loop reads CASSQPAGRSTDTQYF. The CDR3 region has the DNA TGTGCCAGCAGCCAACCGGCGGGGCGTAGCACAGATACGCAGTATTTT.

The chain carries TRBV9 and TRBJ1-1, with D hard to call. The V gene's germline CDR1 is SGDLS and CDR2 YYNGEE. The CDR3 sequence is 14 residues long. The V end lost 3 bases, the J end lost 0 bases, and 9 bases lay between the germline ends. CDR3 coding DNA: TGTGCCAGCAGCGCAAGCCCCATGAACACTGAAGCTTTCTTT. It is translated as CASSASPMNTEAFF.

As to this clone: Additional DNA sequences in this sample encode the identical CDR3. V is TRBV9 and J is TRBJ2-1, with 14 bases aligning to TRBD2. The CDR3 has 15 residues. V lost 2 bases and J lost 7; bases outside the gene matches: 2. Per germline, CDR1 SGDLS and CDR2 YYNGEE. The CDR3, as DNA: TGTGCCAGCAGCGTGGGACTAGCGGGAGAGAATGAGCAGTTCTTC. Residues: CASSVGLAGENEQFF.

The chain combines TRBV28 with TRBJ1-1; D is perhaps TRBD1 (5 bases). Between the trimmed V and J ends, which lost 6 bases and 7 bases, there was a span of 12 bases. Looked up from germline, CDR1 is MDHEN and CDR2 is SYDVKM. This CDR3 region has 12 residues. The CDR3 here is CASRGGLSEAFF. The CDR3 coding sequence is TGTGCCAGCAGGGGGGGGTTAAGTGAAGCTTTCTTT.

CDR3 coding DNA: TGTGCCAGCAGCCCTGGGGAGAGCGGGAGCCGGGAGACCCAGTACTTC. Encoded protein: CASSPGESGSRETQYF. The chain uses TRBV11-3 and TRBJ2-5; 8 nucleotides agree with TRBD2. Germline-derived CDR1 and CDR2 are SGHNT and YENEEA. The CDR3 spans 16 residues. V lost 5 bases to trimming and J lost 5 bases; unmatched junction nucleotides: 13. The whole variable domain, remainder taken from reference TRBV11-3 and TRBJ2-5, is EAGVVQSPRYKIIEKKQPVAFWCNPISGHNTLYWYLQNLGQGPELLIRYENEEAVDDSQLPKDRFSAERLKGVDSTLKIQPAELGDSAVYLCASSPGESGSRETQYFGPGTRLLVL.

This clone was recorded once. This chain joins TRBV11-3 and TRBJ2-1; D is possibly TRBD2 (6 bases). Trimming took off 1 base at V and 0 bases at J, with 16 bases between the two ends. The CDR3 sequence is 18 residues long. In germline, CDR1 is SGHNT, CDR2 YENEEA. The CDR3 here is CASSLVWEETGSYNEQFF. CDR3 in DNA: TGTGCCAGCAGCTTAGTCTGGGAGGAGACGGGCTCCTACAATGAGCAGTTCTTC.

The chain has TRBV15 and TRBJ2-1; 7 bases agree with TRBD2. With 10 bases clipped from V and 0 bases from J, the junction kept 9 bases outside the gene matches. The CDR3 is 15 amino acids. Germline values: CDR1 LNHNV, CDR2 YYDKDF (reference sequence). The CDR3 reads CAIGRVASSYNEQFF. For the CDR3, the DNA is TGTGCCATAGGGAGGGTAGCGAGCTCCTACAATGAGCAGTTCTTC.

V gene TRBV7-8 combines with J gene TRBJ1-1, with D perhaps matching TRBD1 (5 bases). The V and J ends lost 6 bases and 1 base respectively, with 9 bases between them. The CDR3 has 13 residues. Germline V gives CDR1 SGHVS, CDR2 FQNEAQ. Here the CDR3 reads CASRDSPNTEAFF. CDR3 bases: TGTGCCAGCAGAGACAGCCCGAACACTGAAGCTTTCTTT.